The table lists the clone carrying this T cell receptor beta chain with many counts. Germline CDR1 is SGDLS and CDR2 is YYNGEE. The CDR3 totals 12 residues. The germline V and J ends were trimmed by 3 bases and 9 bases, with 10 bases remaining between them. Gene-specific TRAV and TRBV primers were used for first-strand cDNA, covering alpha and beta chains. TCR amplification ran 20 PCR cycles using constant-region and V-primer adapter primers. MiXCR, run by TCRdb on the reads, gives a single entry per CDR3 protein. The table has more than 85,000 distinct CDR3 sequences, under 10% seen once. As to time point: before trial treatment. The study gave donors nivolumab, ipilimumab, aspirin, low-dose cyclophosphamide and low-dose radiotherapy. As a condition of eligibility, patients had advanced solid tumors lacking tumor-infiltrating lymphocytes. This sample is part of a study of low-dose radiotherapy and immunotherapy resistance in tumors. The overall study: Cyclophosphamide infusions of 200 mg/m2 came every two weeks, one day before radiation-immunotherapy.

This sample comprised PBMCs, obtained before treatment. The chain has TRBV9 and TRBJ2-1; no clear D. This receptor was identified in a male donor with prostate cancer. The CDR3 sequence is CASSATLAEQFF. The CDR3 DNA reads TGTGCCAGCAGCGCCACCCTGGCTGAGCAGTTCTTC.